The rows below give T cell receptor beta chains drawn from one sample of a study of cytomegalovirus exposure and HLA in healthy donors. Measured with immunoSEQ multiplex PCR; TCRdb has only the in-frame clones, and not every one. The sample holds 150,000 to 200,000 clones, approximately 86% seen once. Sequenced sample: PBMCs. The receptor source for this set is a young man in good health and CMV-seropositive. The CDR3 runs from the conserved cysteine through the conserved F or W. Each record gives: CDR3 protein, CDR3 DNA, J gene, clone size, V gene, D gene. D genes are given only for firm matches. The size of a clone is reported for some rows only, either as once, few or many, or as a class for expanded clones.

cdr3_aa: CASSSTGSTPYEQYF
cdr3_nt: TGTGCCAGCAGTTCTACGGGCTCCACACCCTACGAGCAGTACTTC
j_call: TRBJ2-7
clone_size: -
v_call: TRBV28
d_call: -

cdr3_aa: CASSPDGPSDTQYF
cdr3_nt: TGCGCCAGCAGCCCCGACGGACCCTCGGATACGCAGTATTTT
j_call: TRBJ2-3
clone_size: -
v_call: TRBV5-1
d_call: -

cdr3_aa: CASSSRDSNEQFF
cdr3_nt: TGCGCCAGCAGCTCGCGGGACAGCAATGAGCAGTTCTTC
j_call: TRBJ2-1
clone_size: -
v_call: TRBV5-1
d_call: -

cdr3_aa: CASSLDGYEQYF
cdr3_nt: TGTGCCAGCAGCTTGGACGGGTACGAGCAGTACTTC
j_call: TRBJ2-7
clone_size: -
v_call: TRBV5-5
d_call: -

cdr3_aa: CASSPQYSQPQHF
cdr3_nt: TGTGCCAGCAGTCCACAGTATTCGCAGCCCCAGCATTTT
j_call: TRBJ1-5
clone_size: -
v_call: TRBV6-5
d_call: -

cdr3_aa: CASSLMDTRNTGELFF
cdr3_nt: TGTGCCAGCTCACTAATGGACACCCGGAACACCGGGGAGCTGTTTTTT
j_call: TRBJ2-2
clone_size: -
v_call: TRBV18
d_call: -

cdr3_aa: CATQLGLAVQETQYF
cdr3_nt: TGTGCCACACAGCTTGGACTAGCGGTACAAGAGACCCAGTACTTC
j_call: TRBJ2-5
clone_size: -
v_call: TRBV28
d_call: TRBD2

cdr3_aa: CASSLTGRTNEQFF
cdr3_nt: TGTGCCAGCTCACTTACCGGGAGAACCAATGAGCAGTTCTTC
j_call: TRBJ2-1
clone_size: -
v_call: TRBV18
d_call: -

cdr3_aa: CASSLGQYTEAFF
cdr3_nt: TGTGCCAGCAGCTTAGGGCAGTACACTGAAGCTTTCTTT
j_call: TRBJ1-1
clone_size: once
v_call: TRBV7-2
d_call: -

cdr3_aa: CASSIPGLAYEQYF
cdr3_nt: TGTGCCAGTAGTATACCGGGATTGGCATACGAGCAGTACTTC
j_call: TRBJ2-7
clone_size: -
v_call: TRBV19
d_call: -

cdr3_aa: CASSFYREQETQYF
cdr3_nt: TGTGCCAGCAGCTTCTACCGGGAGCAAGAGACCCAGTACTTC
j_call: TRBJ2-5
clone_size: -
v_call: TRBV7-2
d_call: -

cdr3_aa: CASSPGTNEQFF
cdr3_nt: TGTGCCAGCAGCCCCGGGACAAACGAGCAGTTCTTC
j_call: TRBJ2-1
clone_size: -
v_call: TRBV7-3
d_call: -

cdr3_aa: CASNPKVQGEAFF
cdr3_nt: TGTGCCAGCAATCCCAAGGTCCAGGGTGAAGCTTTCTTT
j_call: TRBJ1-1
clone_size: few
v_call: TRBV6-4
d_call: -

cdr3_aa: CASSLDGGGTEAFF
cdr3_nt: TGCGCCAGCAGCTTGGATGGAGGGGGCACTGAAGCTTTCTTT
j_call: TRBJ1-1
clone_size: -
v_call: TRBV5-1
d_call: -

cdr3_aa: CASSQNLGGTLTSQETQYF
cdr3_nt: TGTGCCAGCAGCCAGAACTTGGGCGGGACATTGACCTCCCAAGAGACCCAGTACTTC
j_call: TRBJ2-5
clone_size: -
v_call: TRBV14
d_call: -

cdr3_aa: CASLGSHNQPQHF
cdr3_nt: TGTGCCAGCCTGGGCAGCCACAATCAGCCCCAGCATTTT
j_call: TRBJ1-5
clone_size: -
v_call: TRBV5-8
d_call: -

cdr3_aa: CASSQARLAELYEQYF
cdr3_nt: TGCGCCAGCAGCCAGGCCCGACTAGCGGAACTCTACGAGCAGTACTTC
j_call: TRBJ2-7
clone_size: -
v_call: TRBV4-1
d_call: TRBD2

cdr3_aa: CATSSGQPGNEKLFF
cdr3_nt: TGTGCCACCAGCAGTGGACAGCCGGGTAATGAAAAACTGTTTTTT
j_call: TRBJ1-4
clone_size: -
v_call: TRBV15
d_call: -

cdr3_aa: CSVGGGTVNTGELFF
cdr3_nt: TGCAGCGTGGGAGGCGGGACAGTAAACACCGGGGAGCTGTTTTTT
j_call: TRBJ2-2
clone_size: -
v_call: TRBV29-1
d_call: -

cdr3_aa: CASSLVPAGAYNEQFF
cdr3_nt: TGTGCCAGCAGCTTGGTCCCAGCGGGAGCTTACAATGAGCAGTTCTTC
j_call: TRBJ2-1
clone_size: -
v_call: TRBV5-4
d_call: TRBD2

cdr3_aa: CASSLRVATSYNEQFF
cdr3_nt: TGCGCCAGCAGCTTGCGGGTAGCGACCTCCTACAATGAGCAGTTCTTC
j_call: TRBJ2-1
clone_size: -
v_call: TRBV5-1
d_call: -

cdr3_aa: CARTASVAVMSVGNEQFF
cdr3_nt: TGTGCCAGGACGGCCTCCGTGGCCGTTATGTCGGTGGGGAATGAGCAGTTCTTC
j_call: TRBJ2-1
clone_size: -
v_call: TRBV21-1
d_call: -

cdr3_aa: CASSLLRQGTPQHF
cdr3_nt: TGTGCCAGCAGCTTACTGAGACAGGGTACCCCCCAGCATTTT
j_call: TRBJ1-5
clone_size: -
v_call: TRBV13
d_call: TRBD1

cdr3_aa: CAWSLPEKLFF
cdr3_nt: TGTGCCTGGAGCCTCCCTGAAAAACTGTTTTTT
j_call: TRBJ1-4
clone_size: once
v_call: TRBV30
d_call: -

cdr3_aa: CASSTPGLLYGYTF
cdr3_nt: TGTGCCAGTAGTACCCCGGGACTGCTCTATGGCTACACCTTC
j_call: TRBJ1-2
clone_size: -
v_call: TRBV19
d_call: -

cdr3_aa: CASSLQIGSLNQPQHF
cdr3_nt: TGTGCCAGCAGCCTTCAGATAGGCAGTCTTAATCAGCCCCAGCATTTT
j_call: TRBJ1-5
clone_size: -
v_call: TRBV7-8
d_call: -

cdr3_aa: CAISAGGPTGELFF
cdr3_nt: TGTGCCATCAGCGCGGGAGGGCCTACCGGGGAGCTGTTTTTT
j_call: TRBJ2-2
clone_size: -
v_call: TRBV10-3
d_call: TRBD2

cdr3_aa: CASSSRLTNTEAFF
cdr3_nt: TGCGCCAGCAGCTCACGACTGACGAACACTGAAGCTTTCTTT
j_call: TRBJ1-1
clone_size: -
v_call: TRBV5-1
d_call: -

cdr3_aa: CASSEGDRGYYTEAFF
cdr3_nt: TGTGCCAGCAGTGAAGGGGACAGGGGATACTACACTGAAGCTTTCTTT
j_call: TRBJ1-1
clone_size: -
v_call: TRBV6-1
d_call: TRBD1

cdr3_aa: CASSLDRIRTGGQAGELFF
cdr3_nt: TGTGCCAGCAGCTTAGATAGGATTCGGACAGGGGGACAAGCCGGGGAGCTGTTTTTT
j_call: TRBJ2-2
clone_size: -
v_call: TRBV7-8
d_call: TRBD1

cdr3_aa: CASSLRLAGETQYF
cdr3_nt: TGTGCCAGCAGTCTGAGACTAGCGGGAGAGACCCAGTACTTC
j_call: TRBJ2-5
clone_size: -
v_call: TRBV27
d_call: TRBD2

cdr3_aa: CASSQEARGSPYEQYF
cdr3_nt: TGCGCCAGCAGCCAAGAGGCTAGGGGGAGCCCCTACGAGCAGTACTTC
j_call: TRBJ2-7
clone_size: -
v_call: TRBV4-3
d_call: -

cdr3_aa: CASSKGQDYEQYF
cdr3_nt: TGTGCCAGCAGCAAGGGACAGGACTACGAGCAGTACTTC
j_call: TRBJ2-7
clone_size: -
v_call: TRBV7-2
d_call: TRBD1

cdr3_aa: CASSFNSQDAYNEQFF
cdr3_nt: TGTGCCAGCAGTTTTAACTCCCAAGATGCTTACAATGAGCAGTTCTTC
j_call: TRBJ2-1
clone_size: -
v_call: TRBV27
d_call: -

cdr3_aa: CSADVGYEQYF
cdr3_nt: TGCAGCGCTGACGTGGGCTACGAGCAGTACTTC
j_call: TRBJ2-7
clone_size: -
v_call: TRBV20-1
d_call: -

cdr3_aa: CASSLDGTAVSYEQYF
cdr3_nt: TGTGCCAGCAGCTTAGATGGTACAGCGGTTTCCTACGAGCAGTACTTC
j_call: TRBJ2-7
clone_size: -
v_call: TRBV11-2
d_call: -

cdr3_aa: CASSLVSPPYEQYF
cdr3_nt: TGTGCCAGCAGCTTAGTTTCTCCCCCCTACGAGCAGTACTTC
j_call: TRBJ2-7
clone_size: -
v_call: TRBV7-9
d_call: -

cdr3_aa: CASSLEPQGRETQYF
cdr3_nt: TGCGCCAGCAGCTTGGAACCACAGGGGCGAGAGACCCAGTACTTC
j_call: TRBJ2-5
clone_size: once
v_call: TRBV5-1
d_call: TRBD1

cdr3_aa: CASSLERGTIYF
cdr3_nt: TGTGCCAGCAGCTTAGAGCGTGGCACCATATATTTT
j_call: TRBJ1-3
clone_size: once
v_call: TRBV7-8
d_call: -

cdr3_aa: CASSVQGSGELFF
cdr3_nt: TGTGCCAGCAGTGTTCAGGGGTCCGGGGAGCTGTTTTTT
j_call: TRBJ2-2
clone_size: -
v_call: TRBV6-1
d_call: -

cdr3_aa: CAGLAGVGDTQYF
cdr3_nt: TGTGCCGGGCTAGCGGGAGTCGGAGATACGCAGTATTTT
j_call: TRBJ2-3
clone_size: -
v_call: TRBV2
d_call: TRBD2

cdr3_aa: CASGTSGTLYNEQFF
cdr3_nt: TGTGCCAGCGGGACTAGCGGAACCTTATACAATGAGCAGTTCTTC
j_call: TRBJ2-1
clone_size: -
v_call: TRBV28
d_call: TRBD2

cdr3_aa: CASRNSDTVGELFF
cdr3_nt: TGTGCCAGCAGAAATTCCGATACAGTCGGGGAGCTGTTTTTT
j_call: TRBJ2-2
clone_size: -
v_call: TRBV6-5
d_call: -

cdr3_aa: CAGIDHPFYEQYF
cdr3_nt: TGCGCCGGAATCGACCACCCATTTTACGAGCAGTACTTC
j_call: TRBJ2-7
clone_size: -
v_call: TRBV5-1
d_call: -

cdr3_aa: CATNRDTLSNQPQHF
cdr3_nt: TGTGCCACGAACAGGGACACCCTTAGCAATCAGCCCCAGCATTTT
j_call: TRBJ1-5
clone_size: -
v_call: TRBV6-6
d_call: -

cdr3_aa: CASSLTKAGNTIYF
cdr3_nt: TGTGCCAGCAGTTTGACAAAAGCTGGAAACACCATATATTTT
j_call: TRBJ1-3
clone_size: -
v_call: TRBV28
d_call: -